These 15 T cell receptor beta chains were sequenced from one sample in a study of T cell responses to AZD1222 COVID-19 vaccine. Using immunoSEQ multiplex PCR, the repertoire was profiled, and TCRdb retains in-frame clones only, with some absent. There are 130,000 to 150,000 clones in the sample; 90% occur only once, and roughly 3.1% lies in the top ten. This specimen was peripheral blood, taken on day 0 of AZD1222 vaccination. The receptors were sampled from an adult in good health.

The table lists this clone with a few counts. The J gene is TRBJ2-1, the V gene TRBV27; D is perhaps TRBD1 (5 bases). Between the trimmed V and J ends, which lost 7 bases and 3 bases, there was a span of 13 bases. This CDR3 region has 14 residues. Per germline, CDR1 MNHEY and CDR2 SMNVEV (reference sequence). Here the CDR3 DNA reads TGTGCCAGCACCACCCACAGGCTCTACAATGAGCAGTTCTTC. Encoded protein: CASTTHRLYNEQFF.

The CDR3 is CASSLARDGELFF. In DNA, the CDR3 is TGTGCCAGCAGCTTAGCCCGGGACGGGGAGCTGTTTTTT. V is TRBV11-3 and J is TRBJ2-2; D is perhaps TRBD2 (5 bases). The CDR3 runs to 13 residues. CDR1 and CDR2 from the germline V gene are SGHNT and YENEEA. V lost 1 base and J lost 7, with 7 bases in between.

The gene calls are TRBV5-1 and TRBJ2-7, with 8 bases matching TRBD1. Losses at the gene ends were 3 bases for V and 3 bases for J; bases not matched to a gene: 8. Germline CDR1 SGHRS, CDR2 YFSETQ. CDR3 length: 15 amino acids. The CDR3 loop is CASSSTGGLSYEQYF. For the CDR3, the DNA is TGCGCCAGCAGCTCTACAGGGGGATTAAGCTACGAGCAGTACTTC.

V gene TRBV7-3 combines with J gene TRBJ2-1; TRBD2 agrees at 11 bases. V gave up 0 bases and J gave up 10 bases; unmatched junction bases: 11. Germline assignment: CDR1 SGHTA and CDR2 FQGTGA. This CDR3 region has 17 residues. The CDR3 DNA follows: TGTGCCAGCAGCTTAACGGGAACTAGCGGGAGAGGAAGGGAGCAGTTCTTC. Protein: CASSLTGTSGRGREQFF.

This chain uses TRBV3-1 (or the pseudogene TRBV3-2) with TRBJ2-7; 7 bases align to TRBD2. Germline loops: CDR1 LGHDT, CDR2 YNNKEL (reference sequence). V was pared by 1 base and J by 4 bases, with 4 bases of the junction left unmatched. This CDR3 comprises 14 residues. The CDR3 loop reads CASSQGRGGYEQYF. The DNA of the CDR3 is TGTGCCAGCAGCCAAGGGCGGGGAGGGTACGAGCAGTACTTC.

This rearrangement joins TRBV2 to TRBJ2-2; D uncertain. CDR1 is SNHLY and CDR2 is FYNNEI in the germline V gene. This CDR3 comprises 13 residues. Trimming took off 4 bases at V and 4 bases at J, with 7 bases between the two ends. CDR3 protein: CASSVSRTGELFF. In DNA, the CDR3 is TGTGCCAGCAGTGTTAGCCGCACCGGGGAGCTGTTTTTT.

This chain connects TRBV3-1 (or the pseudogene TRBV3-2) to TRBJ1-1; 8 bases are a match to TRBD1. The CDR3 runs to 14 residues. The germline V gene has CDR1 LGHDT and CDR2 YNNKEL (reference sequence). The V and J ends lost 5 bases and 4 bases, in that order; junction bases with no gene match: 6. The CDR3 sequence: CASSYRQGTTEAFF. As DNA, the CDR3 is TGTGCCAGCAGCTACCGACAGGGGACCACTGAAGCTTTCTTT.

CDR3 residues: CASSHTDRGNYGYTF. In nucleotides, the CDR3 is TGTGCCAGCAGCCATACCGACAGGGGAAATTATGGCTACACCTTC. J is TRBJ1-2 and V is TRBV3-1 (or the pseudogene TRBV3-2), with TRBD1 identical over 8 bases. The CDR3 runs to 15 residues. Trimming removed 3 bases from V and 5 bases from J; junction bases left unmatched: 8. CDR1 is LGHDT, CDR2 YNNKEL, per germline (reference sequence).

The chain links TRBV10-3 to TRBJ2-2, with 7 nucleotides matching TRBD2. Trimming removed 3 bases from V and 6 bases from J; junction bases left unmatched: 13. The CDR3 is 17 amino acids. The germline V gene has CDR1 ENHRY and CDR2 SYGVKD. CDR3 coding DNA: TGTGCCATCAGTGATCTGGAGGGAGGGCTTTCCGCCGGGGAGCTGTTTTTT. Protein product: CAISDLEGGLSAGELFF.

The chain employs TRBV4-2 and TRBJ1-2; tentatively, D is TRBD1 (6 bases). Trimming shortened V by 4 bases and J by 3 bases, and 21 bases separated the two germline ends. CDR3 size: 17 residues. Germline lookup yields CDR1 LGHNA and CDR2 YNFKEQ. The CDR3 spells CASSPLSGDTLYYGYTF. The CDR3 DNA reads TGTGCCAGCAGCCCCCTTTCTGGGGACACGTTATACTATGGCTACACCTTC.

J is TRBJ2-1 and V is TRBV7-9, with 8 nucleotides matching TRBD2. The CDR3 loop spans 17 amino acids. V dropped 5 bases and J dropped 4; count of bases not matched to a gene: 13. The germline CDR1 and CDR2 sequences are SEHNR and FQNEAQ (reference sequence). As DNA, the CDR3 is TGTGCCAGCAGCACCCACAGGGTTGCTAGCGGGTACAATGAGCAGTTCTTC. Translation: CASSTHRVASGYNEQFF.

The chain combines TRBV5-6 with TRBJ1-2; 7 positions match TRBD1. The CDR3 runs to 14 residues. The V gene end was trimmed by 0 bases and the J gene end by 7 bases; junction bases not matched to a gene: 6. The germline gives CDR1 SGHDT, CDR2 YYEEEE. CDR3 DNA sequence: TGTGCCAGCAGCTTGGGCAGGGGGAAAGGTGGCTACACCTTC. Protein: CASSLGRGKGGYTF.

The chain uses TRBV11-2 and TRBJ1-2; 8 nucleotides agree with TRBD1. Germline trimming cut 5 bases from V and 8 bases from J; bases unmatched to any gene: 7. CDR3 length equals 13 residues. Germline loops: CDR1 SGHAT, CDR2 FQNNGV. The CDR3 nucleotides are TGTGCCAGCAGCAGAGACAGGGGAAACGGCTACACCTTC. Protein sequence: CASSRDRGNGYTF.

This clone was recorded only once. The chain is built from TRBV5-1 and TRBJ2-1; 10 bases map to TRBD2. This CDR3 is 17 amino acids long. Germline CDR1 is SGHRS and CDR2 is YFSETQ. V gave up 4 bases and J gave up 3 bases; unmatched junction bases: 10. The DNA of the CDR3 is TGCGCCAGCAGCCTAGAAAGGACTAGCGGATACTACAATGAGCAGTTCTTC. Translated: CASSLERTSGYYNEQFF.

This chain links TRBV5-6 with TRBJ1-2; D possibly corresponds to TRBD1 (5 bases). V lost 2 bases, J lost 8 bases, and 16 bases lay in between. The V gene's germline CDR1 is SGHDT and CDR2 YYEEEE. The CDR3 has 14 amino acids. The CDR3 protein is CASSLRTGLRGYTF. CDR3 coding DNA: TGTGCCAGCAGCTTAAGGACGGGGCTGCGGGGCTACACCTTC. Drawing the rest from reference TRBV5-6 and TRBJ1-2, the complete variable domain is DAGVTQSPTHLIKTRGQQVTLRCSPKSGHDTVSWYQQALGQGPQFIFQYYEEEERQRGNFPDRFSGHQFPNYSSELNVNALLLGDSALYLCASSLRTGLRGYTFGSGTRLTVV.